What follows describes a single T cell receptor (beta chain). The data derive from a study of blood T cell repertoires in COVID-19. Study-wide background: Some COVID-19 samples were acute and others convalescent; all came from the United States, Italy and Spain. PBMCs, B-cell-depleted T cells, or T cells were the source of the cDNA or gDNA that made up the material.

The CDR3 sequence is 16 residues long. CDR1 is SGHRS and CDR2 is YFSETQ in the germline V gene. V gave up 4 bases and J gave up 4 bases; unmatched junction bases: 11. In the original processing: Scientists estimated how many nucleated cells there were by amplifying reference gene primers. Sequenced by immunoSEQ multiplex PCR; TCRdb stores in-frame clones only, minus some. The V and J calls and the clone size are those of that table, but D and trimming were determined from the DNA. The sample records 65,000 to 95,000 clones, roughly 84% being singletons. The chain employs TRBV5-1 and TRBJ1-2, with TRBD1 identical over 9 bases. This clonotype was obtained from a woman between 50 and 59 years old with acute or convalescent COVID-19. The sample consisted of peripheral blood. This CDR3 reads CASSHGRDRVIYGYTF. The CDR3 bases are TGCGCCAGCAGCCACGGGAGGGACAGGGTGATCTATGGCTACACCTTC.